This paragraph covers one T cell receptor beta chain sequence. As yet, its antigen is unknown. CDR1 is SGHTA, CDR2 FQGNSA, per germline. Between the trimmed V and J ends, which lost 5 bases and 1 base, there was a span of 14 bases. The CDR3 has 16 amino acids. The data derive from a study of OX40 agonist ivuxolimab in advanced cancers. Study context: In this cohort, patients received ivuxolimab, an agonistic anti-OX40 (CD134) antibody. Patients were treated with intravenous ivuxolimab, dosed at 0.01 to 10 mg/kg and infused every 2 weeks.

Findings and limits, study-wide: With doses of 0.1 to 3.0 mg/kg, CD4+ and CD8+ blood T cells had undergone clonal expansion by week 6. The mean number of expanded clones was higher in CD8+ T cells than in CD4+.

Libraries were prepared by immunoSEQ multiplex PCR; TCRdb keeps only in-frame clonotypes and omits some of them. The sample has around 49,000 clones; over 60% are singletons. The receptor was derived from an adult with an advanced solid tumor such as melanoma, head and neck, liver or kidney cancer. The chain is built from TRBV7-2 and TRBJ1-4; D perhaps matches TRBD1 (5 bases). Sequencing used CD4+ or CD8+ T cells sorted from blood, obtained in a trial of the OX40 agonist ivuxolimab. In nucleotides, the CDR3 is TGTGCCAGCAGCCAAGTAACAGGAGAAACTAATGAAAAACTGTTTTTT. Protein: CASSQVTGETNEKLFF.